This TCR beta chain stems from a study of blood T cells in healthy people across ages. Looked up from germline, CDR1 is DFQATT and CDR2 is SNEGSKA (reference sequence). The CDR3 length is 15 residues. V was clipped by 0 bases and J by 0 bases, with 9 bases between them. A J-beta primer mix and a sample-barcoded 5' primer were used in a second PCR of about 6 to 12 cycles. TCRdb called the 5' RACE reads again in MiXCR, with one record for every CDR3 protein. The sample lists about 810,000 distinct CDR3 sequences, 35% to 40% occurring once. The sequencing sample was made of blood. This chain connects TRBV20-1 to TRBJ2-1; no reliable D call. The receptor was isolated from a man aged 18 to 29 in good health. The CDR3 DNA follows: TGCAGTGCTAGAGAAAAAAAGAGCTCCTACAATGAGCAGTTCTTC. This codes for CSAREKKSSYNEQFF.